There are a few counts of the clone carrying this T cell receptor (beta chain). These data are taken from a study of blood T cell repertoires in COVID-19. V was trimmed by 2 bases and J by 5 bases, leaving 7 bases between them. This CDR3 comprises 13 residues. Measured with immunoSEQ multiplex PCR; TCRdb has only the in-frame clones, and not every one. The sample shows about 240,000 clones, roughly 87% of them seen only once. Sequencing used PBMCs or T cells enriched from blood (not recorded which). The chain links TRBV12-3 or TRBV12-4 to TRBJ1-5; D not certain. The receptor comes from a woman aged 25 to 39 with acute COVID-19. Here the CDR3 reads CASSLPGDQPQHF. CDR3 nucleotide sequence: TGTGCCAGCAGTTTACCGGGAGATCAGCCCCAGCATTTT.